Following are 2 T cell receptor beta chains from one sample sequenced in a study of T cell responses to AZD1222 COVID-19 vaccine. Data came from immunoSEQ multiplex PCR; TCRdb stores just in-frame clones and leaves some out. The data contain about 140,000 clones, more than 80% of them seen just once; the ten biggest clones take up more than 2.5%. Sequences were derived from peripheral blood, sampled on day 0 of AZD1222 vaccination. Every receptor here comes from an adult in good health.

The chain carries TRBV19 and TRBJ1-4; 8 bases are a match to TRBD1. Germline CDR1 is LNHDA and CDR2 is SQIVND (reference sequence). The CDR3 loop spans 15 amino acids. V trimming: 3 bases; J trimming: 5 bases; junction bases outside the gene matches: 5. The CDR3 loop reads CASSIGQGWNEKLFF. The CDR3 region has the DNA TGTGCCAGTAGTATTGGACAGGGTTGGAATGAAAAACTGTTTTTT. The variable domain in full, completed from reference TRBV19 and TRBJ1-4, reads DGGITQSPKYLFRKEGQNVTLSCEQNLNHDAMYWYRQDPGQGLRLIYYSQIVNDFQKGDIAEGYSVSREKKESFPLTVTSAQKNPTAFYLCASSIGQGWNEKLFFGSGTQLSVL.

V is TRBV27 and J is TRBJ1-5, with D unresolved. Germline CDR1 reads MNHEY; CDR2 reads SMNVEV (reference sequence). V dropped 4 bases and J dropped 0 bases, with 10 bases sitting between them. The length of the CDR3 is 15 residues. As DNA, the CDR3 is TGTGCCAGCAGTTCAACTCGATATAGCAATCAGCCCCAGCATTTT. This translates into CASSSTRYSNQPQHF.